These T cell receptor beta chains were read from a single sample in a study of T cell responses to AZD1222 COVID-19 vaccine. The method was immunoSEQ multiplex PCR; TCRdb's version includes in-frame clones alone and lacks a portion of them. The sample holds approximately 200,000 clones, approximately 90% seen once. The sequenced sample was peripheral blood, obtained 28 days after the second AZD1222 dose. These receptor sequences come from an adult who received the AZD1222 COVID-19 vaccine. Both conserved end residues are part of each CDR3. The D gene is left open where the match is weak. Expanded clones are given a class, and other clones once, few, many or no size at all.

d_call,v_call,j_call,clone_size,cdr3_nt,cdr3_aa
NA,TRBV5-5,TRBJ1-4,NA,TGTGCCAGCAGCGTAGGGACTGTTAATGAAAAACTGTTTTTT,CASSVGTVNEKLFF
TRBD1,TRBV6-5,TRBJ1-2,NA,TGTGCCAGCAGGCCGACAGGGGGCTATGGCTACACCTTC,CASRPTGGYGYTF
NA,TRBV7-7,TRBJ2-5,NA,TGTGCTAGCAGCTTGGGCAGGGTGGAGACCCAGTACTTC,CASSLGRVETQYF
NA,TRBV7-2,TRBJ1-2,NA,TGTGCCAGCAGCTTGACCCCAGGGGACTATGGCTACACCTTC,CASSLTPGDYGYTF
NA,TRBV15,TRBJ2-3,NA,TGTGCCACCAGCCCATTATCCCACACAGATACGCAGTATTTT,CATSPLSHTDTQYF
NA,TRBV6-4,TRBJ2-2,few,TGTGCCAGCAGTGACTCCGCCGTGGGGCACGGGGAGCTGTTTTTT,CASSDSAVGHGELFF
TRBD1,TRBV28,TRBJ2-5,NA,TGTGCCAGCAGTCCTCTTTTCGGACAGGGACGGCAGACCCAGTACTTC,CASSPLFGQGRQTQYF
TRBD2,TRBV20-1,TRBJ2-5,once,TGCAGTGCCAGTCCCCGGACTAGCGACTTAGAGACCCAGTACTTC,CSASPRTSDLETQYF
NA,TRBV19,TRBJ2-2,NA,TGTGCCAGTAGTATTGTGACAGCGAACACCGGGGAGCTGTTTTTT,CASSIVTANTGELFF
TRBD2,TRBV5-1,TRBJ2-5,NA,TGCGCCAGCAGCTCGTCCGGGACTAGCGGGAGGGGGGAGACCCAGTACTTC,CASSSSGTSGRGETQYF
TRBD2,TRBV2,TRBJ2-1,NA,TGTGCCAGCAGTGTTAGCGGGGCTTACAATGAGCAGTTCTTC,CASSVSGAYNEQFF
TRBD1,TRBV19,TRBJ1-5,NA,TGTGCCAGTAGACCTCGGACAGGGAAGCACCAGCCCCAGCATTTT,CASRPRTGKHQPQHF
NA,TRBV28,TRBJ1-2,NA,TGTGCCAGCAGCCCGGACGGCTACTATGGCTACACCTTC,CASSPDGYYGYTF
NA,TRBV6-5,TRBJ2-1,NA,TGTGCCAGCAGTTACTGTGAGCAGTTCTTC,CASSYCEQFF
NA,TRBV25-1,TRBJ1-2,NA,TGTGCCAGCCGGGCACAGCCCTATGGCTACACCTTC,CASRAQPYGYTF
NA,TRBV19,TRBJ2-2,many,TGTGCCAGTAGTGACTACTCCACCGGGGAGCTGTTTTTT,CASSDYSTGELFF
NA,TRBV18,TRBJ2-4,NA,TGTGCCAGCTCACCCCCCGGGGTTGGAATTCGGGCCAAAAACATTCAGTACTTC,CASSPPGVGIRAKNIQYF
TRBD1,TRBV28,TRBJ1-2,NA,TGTGCCAGCAGCGGGACTCGCCGGACAGGCTATGGCTACACCTTC,CASSGTRRTGYGYTF
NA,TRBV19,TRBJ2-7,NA,TGTGCCAGTAGTAACCGGGACCGCATCGAGCAGTACTTC,CASSNRDRIEQYF
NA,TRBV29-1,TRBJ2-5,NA,TGCAGCGTTGAAGAAAGCACCCAGTACTTC,CSVEESTQYF
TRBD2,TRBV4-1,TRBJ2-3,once,TGCGCCAGCAGCCACGGACTAGGAGATACGCAGTATTTT,CASSHGLGDTQYF
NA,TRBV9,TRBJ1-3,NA,TGTGCCAGCAGCCCTCAGACTCCTGGAAACACCATATATTTT,CASSPQTPGNTIYF
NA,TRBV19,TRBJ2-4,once,TGTGCCAGTAGTGCCAGGGTGCACATTCAGTACTTC,CASSARVHIQYF
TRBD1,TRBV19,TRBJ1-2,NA,TGTGCCAGTAGGATACAGGGGGCAAAGGACTATGGCTACACCTTC,CASRIQGAKDYGYTF
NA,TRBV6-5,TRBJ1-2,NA,TGTGCCAGCAGTTACTCGTACGGCTACACCTTC,CASSYSYGYTF
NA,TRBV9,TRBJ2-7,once,TGTGCCAGCAGCGTAGGGGCCGGTGGGTACGAGCAGTACTTC,CASSVGAGGYEQYF
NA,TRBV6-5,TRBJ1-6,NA,TGTGCCAGCAGTTACTTTAGTACGGGTTCACCCCTCCACTTT,CASSYFSTGSPLHF
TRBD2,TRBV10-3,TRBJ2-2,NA,TGTGCCATCAGTGTTACTAGCGGGAACACCGGGGAGCTGTTTTTT,CAISVTSGNTGELFF
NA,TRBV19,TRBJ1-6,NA,TGTGCCAGTAGAAGATCGGACGGGGGGACTTCACCCCTCCACTTT,CASRRSDGGTSPLHF